The T cell receptor (beta chain) under discussion was sequenced for a study of T cells in Graves' hyperthyroidism and ophthalmopathy. In the study overall: At the time of initial diagnosis and before any treatment, peripheral blood was collected.

Ophthalmopathy in the patients scored at least 3 on Clinical Activity Score and at least 4 on NOSPECS grade, lasting under 3 months. In germline, CDR1 is ENHRY, CDR2 SYGVKD. The CDR3 spans 14 residues. The V and J ends lost 4 bases and 4 bases, in that order; junction bases with no gene match: 5. Amplified TCR beta CDR3 regions derived from RNA transcripts. The HTBI primer set was used in a first-round RT-PCR of the TCR CDR3. TCRdb passed the multiplex PCR reads through MiXCR, listing each CDR3 protein once. The table lists hundreds of thousands of distinct CDR3 sequences, approximately 17% of them singletons.

V gene TRBV10-3 combines with J gene TRBJ1-2, with 8 nucleotides matching TRBD1. This sequence originates from a young woman with Graves' ophthalmopathy. The specimen was blood. Here the CDR3 reads CAISAGTGFYGYTF. The CDR3 DNA sequence: TGTGCCATCAGTGCCGGGACAGGCTTCTATGGCTACACCTTC.